This TCR beta chain stems from a study of OX40 agonist ivuxolimab in advanced cancers. The germline V gene has CDR1 SEHNR and CDR2 FQNEAQ (reference sequence). V was pared by 3 bases and J by 10 bases, with 16 bases between. The CDR3 totals 15 residues. Findings and caveats of the study: With doses of 0.1 to 3.0 mg/kg, CD4+ and CD8+ blood T cells had undergone clonal expansion by week 6.

In regard to this clone: Its antigen is undetermined.

The data were produced by immunoSEQ multiplex PCR, yet TCRdb's version contains in-frame clones alone and is incomplete. There are about 60,000 clones in the sample; roughly 86% occur only once, and 3.9% lies in the top ten. The input for sequencing was CD4+ or CD8+ T cells sorted from blood, taken in a trial of the OX40 agonist ivuxolimab. The receptor was isolated from an adult with an advanced solid tumor such as melanoma, head and neck, liver or kidney cancer. This chain joins TRBV7-9 and TRBJ1-6; D uncertain. In nucleotides, the CDR3 is TGTGCCAGCAGCTTTGAAGGCCCGAGGGAATCACCCCTCCACTTT. It specifies CASSFEGPRESPLHF.